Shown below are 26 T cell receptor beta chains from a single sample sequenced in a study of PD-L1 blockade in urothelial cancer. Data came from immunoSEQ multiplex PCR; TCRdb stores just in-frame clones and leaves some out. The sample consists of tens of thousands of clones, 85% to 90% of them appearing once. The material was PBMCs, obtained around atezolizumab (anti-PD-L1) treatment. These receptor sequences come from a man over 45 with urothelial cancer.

In DNA, the CDR3 is TGTGCCAGCAGCGTAGGCACAGGGGGCCAAGAGACCCAGTACTTC. This gives the protein CASSVGTGGQETQYF. The genes are TRBV9 and TRBJ2-5, with 8 positions matching TRBD1. In germline, CDR1 is SGDLS, CDR2 YYNGEE. This CDR3 region has 15 residues. With 0 bases clipped from V and 1 base from J, the junction kept 2 bases outside the gene matches.

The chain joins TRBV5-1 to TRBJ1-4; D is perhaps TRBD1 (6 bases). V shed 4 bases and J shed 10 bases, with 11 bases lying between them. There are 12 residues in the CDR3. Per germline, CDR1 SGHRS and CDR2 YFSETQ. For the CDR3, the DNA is TGCGCCAGCAGCCAACAGGGCGGAAAACTGTTTTTT. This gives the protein CASSQQGGKLFF.

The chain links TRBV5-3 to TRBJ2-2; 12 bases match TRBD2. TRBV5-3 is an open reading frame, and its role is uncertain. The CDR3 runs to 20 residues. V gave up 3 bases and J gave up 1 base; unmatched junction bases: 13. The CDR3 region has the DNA TGTGCCAGAAGCTATCACTCGACTAGCGGGGGCCTCGGGAACACCGGGGAGCTGTTTTTT. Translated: CARSYHSTSGGLGNTGELFF.

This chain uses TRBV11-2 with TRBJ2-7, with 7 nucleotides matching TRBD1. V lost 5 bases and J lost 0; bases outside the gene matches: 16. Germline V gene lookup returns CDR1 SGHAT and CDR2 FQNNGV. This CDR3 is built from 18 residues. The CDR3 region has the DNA TGTGCCAGCAGCCTTTCTCCCTTCCGGGACAGTGACTCCTACGAGCAGTACTTC. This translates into CASSLSPFRDSDSYEQYF.

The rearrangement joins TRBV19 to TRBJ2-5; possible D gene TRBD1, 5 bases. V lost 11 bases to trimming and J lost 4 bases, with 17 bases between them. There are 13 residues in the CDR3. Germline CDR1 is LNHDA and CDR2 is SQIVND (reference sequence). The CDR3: CAGAQASGETQYF. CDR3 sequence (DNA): TGTGCCGGGGCTCAGGCGTCGGGAGAGACCCAGTACTTC.

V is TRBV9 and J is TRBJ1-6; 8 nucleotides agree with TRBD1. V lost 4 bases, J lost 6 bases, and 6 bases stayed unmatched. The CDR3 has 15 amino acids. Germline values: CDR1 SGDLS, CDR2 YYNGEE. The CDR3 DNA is TGTGCCAGCAGCATTTCCGGGACAGGTAATTCACCCCTCCACTTT. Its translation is CASSISGTGNSPLHF.

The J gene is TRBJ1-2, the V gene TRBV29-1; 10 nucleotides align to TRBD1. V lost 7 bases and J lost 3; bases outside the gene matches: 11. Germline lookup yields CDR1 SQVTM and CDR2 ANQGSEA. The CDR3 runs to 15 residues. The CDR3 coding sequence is TGCAGCGCCGCATCGGGACAGGGGAAGGACTATGGCTACACCTTC. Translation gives CSAASGQGKDYGYTF.

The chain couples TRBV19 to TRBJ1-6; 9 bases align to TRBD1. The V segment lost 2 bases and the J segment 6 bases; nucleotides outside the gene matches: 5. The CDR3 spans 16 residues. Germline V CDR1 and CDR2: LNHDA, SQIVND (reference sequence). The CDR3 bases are TGTGCCAGTAGTATAATCCGGGACAGGGTTAATTCACCCCTCCACTTT. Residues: CASSIIRDRVNSPLHF.

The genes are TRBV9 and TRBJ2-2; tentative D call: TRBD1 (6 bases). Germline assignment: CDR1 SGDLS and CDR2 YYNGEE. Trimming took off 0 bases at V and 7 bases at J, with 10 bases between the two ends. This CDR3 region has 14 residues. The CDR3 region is CASSVGGPGGELFF. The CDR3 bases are TGTGCCAGCAGCGTAGGGGGGCCTGGCGGGGAGCTGTTTTTT.

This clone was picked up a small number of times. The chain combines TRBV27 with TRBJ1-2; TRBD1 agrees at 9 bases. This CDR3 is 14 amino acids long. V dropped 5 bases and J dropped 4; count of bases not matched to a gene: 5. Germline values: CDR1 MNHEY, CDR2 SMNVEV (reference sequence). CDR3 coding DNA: TGTGCCAGCAGTCAACAGGGGGCTCCCTATGGCTACACCTTC. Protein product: CASSQQGAPYGYTF.

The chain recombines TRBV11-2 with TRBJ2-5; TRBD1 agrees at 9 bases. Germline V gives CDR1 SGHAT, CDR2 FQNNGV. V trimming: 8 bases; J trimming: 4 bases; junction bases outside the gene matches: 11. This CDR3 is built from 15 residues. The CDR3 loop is CASGTTGQGGETQYF. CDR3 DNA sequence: TGTGCCAGCGGCACGACGGGACAGGGTGGAGAGACCCAGTACTTC. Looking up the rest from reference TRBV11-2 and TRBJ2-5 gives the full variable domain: EAGVAQSPRYKIIEKRQSVAFWCNPISGHATLYWYQQILGQGPKLLIQFQNNGVVDDSQLPKDRFSAERLKGVDSTLKIQPAKLEDSAVYLCASGTTGQGGETQYFGPGTRLLVL.

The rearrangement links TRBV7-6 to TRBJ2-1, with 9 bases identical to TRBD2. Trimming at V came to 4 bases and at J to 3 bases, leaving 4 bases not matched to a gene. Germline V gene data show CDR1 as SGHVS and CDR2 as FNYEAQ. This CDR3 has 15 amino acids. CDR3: CASSSSGRHYNEQFF. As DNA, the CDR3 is TGTGCCAGCAGCTCCAGCGGGAGGCACTACAATGAGCAGTTCTTC.

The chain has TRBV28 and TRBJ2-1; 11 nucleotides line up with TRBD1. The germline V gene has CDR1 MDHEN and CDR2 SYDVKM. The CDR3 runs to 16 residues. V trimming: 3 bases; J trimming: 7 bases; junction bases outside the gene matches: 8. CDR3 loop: CASSFSRTGGWNEQFF. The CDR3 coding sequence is TGTGCCAGCAGTTTTTCCCGGACAGGGGGCTGGAATGAGCAGTTCTTC.

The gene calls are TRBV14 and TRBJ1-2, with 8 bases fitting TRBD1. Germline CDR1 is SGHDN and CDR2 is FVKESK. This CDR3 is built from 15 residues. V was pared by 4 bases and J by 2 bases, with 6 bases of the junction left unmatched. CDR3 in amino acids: CASSLRTGWNYGYTF. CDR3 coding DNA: TGTGCCAGCAGCCTAAGGACAGGGTGGAACTATGGCTACACCTTC.

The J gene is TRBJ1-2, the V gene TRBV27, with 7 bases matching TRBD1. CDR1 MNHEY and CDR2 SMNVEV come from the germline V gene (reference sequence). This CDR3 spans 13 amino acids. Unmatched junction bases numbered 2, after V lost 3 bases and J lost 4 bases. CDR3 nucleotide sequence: TGTGCCAGCAGTTTCTCAGGGGGCTATGGCTACACCTTC. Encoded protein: CASSFSGGYGYTF.

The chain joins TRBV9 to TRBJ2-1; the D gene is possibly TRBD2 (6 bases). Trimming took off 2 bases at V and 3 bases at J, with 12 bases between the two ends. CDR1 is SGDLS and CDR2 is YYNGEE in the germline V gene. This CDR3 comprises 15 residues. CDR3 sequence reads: CASSVGGLNYNEQFF. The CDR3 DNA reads TGTGCCAGCAGCGTCGGGGGACTTAACTACAATGAGCAGTTCTTC.

This CDR3 is CASSLTAYTYNEQFF. The CDR3 DNA reads TGTGCCAGCAGTTTGACAGCCTACACCTACAATGAGCAGTTCTTC. The chain links TRBV27 to TRBJ2-1; a possible D gene is TRBD1 (5 bases). CDR3 length equals 15 residues. From germline, CDR1 is MNHEY and CDR2 SMNVEV (reference sequence). V was trimmed by 3 bases and J by 2 bases, leaving 11 bases between them.

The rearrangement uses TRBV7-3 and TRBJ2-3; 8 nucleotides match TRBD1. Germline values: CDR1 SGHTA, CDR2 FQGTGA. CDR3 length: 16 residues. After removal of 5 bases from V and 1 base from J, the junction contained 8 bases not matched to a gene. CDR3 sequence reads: CASSPTDRGGTDTQYF. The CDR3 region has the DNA TGTGCCAGCAGCCCTACCGACAGGGGAGGCACAGATACGCAGTATTTT.

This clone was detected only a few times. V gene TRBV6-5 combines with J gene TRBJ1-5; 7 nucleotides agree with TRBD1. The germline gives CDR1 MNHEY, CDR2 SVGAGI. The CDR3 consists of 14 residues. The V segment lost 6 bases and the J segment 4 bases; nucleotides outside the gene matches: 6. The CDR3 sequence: CASRRDSSNQPQHF. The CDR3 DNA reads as TGTGCCAGCAGGAGGGACAGTAGTAATCAGCCCCAGCATTTT.

CDR3 residues: CASSPTGINQPQHF. CDR3 nucleotides: TGTGCCAGCAGCCCCACAGGTATTAATCAGCCCCAGCATTTT. The chain links TRBV7-9 to TRBJ1-5, with D possibly matching TRBD1 (5 bases). There are 14 residues in the CDR3. Germline V gives CDR1 SEHNR, CDR2 FQNEAQ (reference sequence). The V end lost 5 bases, the J end lost 4 bases, and 12 bases lay between the germline ends.

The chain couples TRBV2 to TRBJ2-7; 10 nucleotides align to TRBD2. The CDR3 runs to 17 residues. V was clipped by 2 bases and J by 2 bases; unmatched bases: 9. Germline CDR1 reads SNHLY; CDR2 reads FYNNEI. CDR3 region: CASSEIPAGGGAYEQYF. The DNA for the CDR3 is TGTGCCAGCAGTGAAATTCCAGCGGGAGGGGGGGCCTACGAGCAGTACTTC.

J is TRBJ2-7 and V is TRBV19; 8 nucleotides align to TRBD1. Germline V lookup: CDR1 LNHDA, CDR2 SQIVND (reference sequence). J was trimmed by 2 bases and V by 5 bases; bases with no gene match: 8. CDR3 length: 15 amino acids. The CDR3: CASSRLKTGAYEQYF. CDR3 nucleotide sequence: TGTGCCAGTAGTCGACTAAAGACAGGGGCCTACGAGCAGTACTTC.

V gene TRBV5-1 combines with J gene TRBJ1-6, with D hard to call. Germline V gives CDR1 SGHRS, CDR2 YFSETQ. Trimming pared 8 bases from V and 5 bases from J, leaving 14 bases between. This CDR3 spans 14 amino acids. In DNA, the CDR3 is TGCGCCAGTATTCCGAAGAGCAATAATTCACCCCTCCACTTT. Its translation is CASIPKSNNSPLHF.

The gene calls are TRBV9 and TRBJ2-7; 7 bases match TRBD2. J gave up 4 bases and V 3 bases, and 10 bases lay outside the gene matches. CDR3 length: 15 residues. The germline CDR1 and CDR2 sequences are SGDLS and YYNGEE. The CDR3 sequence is CASSAWGGSSYEQYF. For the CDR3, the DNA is TGTGCCAGCAGCGCCTGGGGCGGGAGTTCGTACGAGCAGTACTTC.

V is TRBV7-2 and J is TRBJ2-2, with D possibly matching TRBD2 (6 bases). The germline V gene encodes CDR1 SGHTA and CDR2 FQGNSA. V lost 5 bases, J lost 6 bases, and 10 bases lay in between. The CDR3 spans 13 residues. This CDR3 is CASSPAGPGELFF. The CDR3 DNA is TGTGCCAGCAGCCCCGCGGGGCCCGGGGAGCTGTTTTTT.

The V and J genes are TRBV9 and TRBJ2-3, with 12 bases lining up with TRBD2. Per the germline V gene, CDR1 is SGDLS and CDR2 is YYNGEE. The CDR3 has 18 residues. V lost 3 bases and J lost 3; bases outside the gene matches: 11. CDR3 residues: CASSETSGGRVWTDTQYF. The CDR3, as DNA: TGTGCCAGCAGCGAGACTAGCGGGGGTAGGGTGTGGACAGATACGCAGTATTTT.